This T cell receptor beta chain was sequenced during a study of OX40 agonist ivuxolimab in advanced cancers. Study overall: Patients receiving dose escalation had hepatocellular carcinoma, melanoma, renal cell or head and neck cancer.

This CDR3 comprises 15 residues. Per the germline V gene, CDR1 is SGHRS and CDR2 is YFSETQ. V shed 3 bases, J shed 6 bases, and the junction held 4 bases outside the gene matches. This clone appeared a single time. No antigen is known for it. Here immunoSEQ multiplex PCR was the method, and the copy in TCRdb shows in-frame clones only, minus some. The table includes about 76,000 clones, about 87% detected once. Notes on the study in general: Expanded clones were, on average, more numerous in CD8+ T cells than in CD4+.

The chain uses TRBV5-1 and TRBJ2-1; TRBD2 agrees at 12 bases. This TCR was recovered from an adult with an advanced solid tumor such as melanoma, head and neck, liver or kidney cancer. This specimen consisted of CD4+ or CD8+ T cells sorted from blood, obtained in a trial of the OX40 agonist ivuxolimab. This chain's CDR3 is CASSSLAGGPNEQFF. The CDR3 DNA reads as TGCGCCAGCAGCTCGCTAGCGGGGGGGCCCAATGAGCAGTTCTTC.